Below, 25 T cell receptor beta chains from the same sample are listed, as sequenced in a study of long-term antiretroviral therapy in people with HIV. Survey level was the resolution at which the v3.0 immunoSEQ assay ran. Sequenced by immunoSEQ multiplex PCR; TCRdb stores in-frame clones only, minus some. The profile shows approximately 35,000 clones, 78% of them singletons. Here the sequenced sample was unsorted PBMCs, taken 3.1 years after starting antiretroviral therapy. These receptors all come from a woman aged 45-60 years with HIV.

V and J are TRBV5-5 and TRBJ1-1; no definite D call. The ends were cut back, 0 bases at V and 1 base at J, with 4 bases in the middle. The CDR3 has 13 residues. CDR1 is SGHKS, CDR2 YYEKEE, per germline (reference sequence). The CDR3 bases are TGTGCCAGCAGCTTGGTTACGAACACTGAAGCTTTCTTT. Protein: CASSLVTNTEAFF.

This chain connects TRBV30 to TRBJ1-5, with unresolved D. Germline lookup yields CDR1 GTSNPN and CDR2 SVGIG (reference sequence). The V end lost 0 bases, the J end lost 1 base, and 13 bases lay between the germline ends. This CDR3 comprises 16 residues. The CDR3 sequence is CAWSVHSGGSNQPQHF. The CDR3 nucleotides are TGTGCCTGGAGTGTACATTCAGGTGGGAGCAATCAGCCCCAGCATTTT.

The chain couples TRBV14 to TRBJ2-7; no firm D call. Germline V lookup: CDR1 SGHDN, CDR2 FVKESK. This CDR3 has 13 amino acids. Trimming pared 0 bases from V and 2 bases from J, leaving 5 bases between. In nucleotides, the CDR3 is TGTGCCAGCAGCCAAGATCGAACCTACGAGCAGTACTTC. It is translated as CASSQDRTYEQYF.

This chain joins TRBV6-5 and TRBJ1-1; D gene uncertain. Germline V gene data show CDR1 as MNHEY and CDR2 as SVGAGI. The V gene lost 6 bases and the J gene lost 0 bases, with 8 bases spanning the gap. CDR3 length: 13 residues. CDR3 DNA: TGTGCCAGCAGGGGTGGGATGAACACTGAAGCTTTCTTT. It encodes CASRGGMNTEAFF.

The J gene is TRBJ2-2, the V gene TRBV7-6; 10 nucleotides match TRBD2. Germline values: CDR1 SGHVS, CDR2 FNYEAQ. The CDR3 covers 14 residues. V trimming: 3 bases; J trimming: 6 bases; junction bases outside the gene matches: 1. In DNA, the CDR3 is TGTGCCAGCAGCTTCAGCGGGGGGGCCGGGGAGCTGTTTTTT. Residues: CASSFSGGAGELFF.

The chain couples TRBV7-9 to TRBJ2-5; 11 nucleotides line up with TRBD1. With 0 bases clipped from V and 4 bases from J, the junction kept 1 base outside the gene matches. The CDR3 runs 15 residues. Germline CDR1 SEHNR, CDR2 FQNEAQ (reference sequence). CDR3 in DNA: TGTGCCAGCAGCTTAGCCGGGACAGGGGGAGAGACCCAGTACTTC. It specifies CASSLAGTGGETQYF.

CDR3 sequence (DNA): TGCGCCAGCAGCCAAGATATCGGCGGGGGGGTCTACGAGCAGTACTTC. Translating gives CASSQDIGGGVYEQYF. The V and J genes are TRBV4-1 and TRBJ2-7; 9 bases are a match to TRBD2. CDR3 length: 16 amino acids. V lost 0 bases, J lost 3 bases, and 6 bases stayed unmatched. Germline values: CDR1 MGHRA, CDR2 YSYEKL.

The chain has TRBV30 and TRBJ1-3; 7 positions match TRBD1. CDR1 and CDR2 from the germline V gene are GTSNPN and SVGIG (reference sequence). Unmatched junction bases numbered 11, after V lost 0 bases and J lost 3 bases. This CDR3 region has 17 residues. The CDR3 here is CAWSVRDRVGFGNTIYF. CDR3 bases: TGTGCCTGGAGTGTACGCGACAGGGTGGGATTTGGAAACACCATATATTTT.

The CDR3 region is CASRGTAYEQYV. The CDR3 DNA follows: TGTGCCAGCAGGGGGACGGCCTACGAGCAGTACGTC. The chain joins TRBV6-1 to TRBJ2-7; possibly TRBD1 or TRBD2 for D (5 bases each). The CDR3 runs to 12 residues. V shed 6 bases and J shed 2 bases, with 8 bases lying between them. The germline gives CDR1 MNHNS, CDR2 SASEGT.

The count of this clone is one. The chain employs TRBV25-1 and TRBJ2-2; D not certain. The CDR3 length is 12 residues. Between the trimmed V and J ends, which lost 3 bases and 5 bases, there was a span of 4 bases. Germline V gives CDR1 MGHDK, CDR2 SYGVNS. CDR3 DNA sequence: TGTGCCAGCAGTGATCGGACCGGGGAGCTGTTTTTT. The encoded protein is CASSDRTGELFF.

J is TRBJ2-7 and V is TRBV12-5; D possibly corresponds to TRBD2 (5 bases). CDR1 is LGHNT and CDR2 is FRNRAP in the germline V gene. V was clipped by 3 bases and J by 4 bases, with 7 bases between them. The CDR3 spans 12 residues. The CDR3 region has the DNA TGTGCTAGTGGTTTTGAGGGATACGAGCAGTACGTC. It specifies CASGFEGYEQYV.

V gene TRBV4-2 combines with J gene TRBJ2-7, with a possible D match to TRBD2 (5 bases). CDR1 and CDR2 from the germline V gene are LGHNA and YNFKEQ. V was pared by 0 bases and J by 4 bases, with 13 bases between. The CDR3 consists of 15 residues. The CDR3 region is CASSQEDARGYEQYF. Here the CDR3 DNA reads TGTGCCAGCAGCCAAGAAGATGCTAGAGGGTACGAGCAGTACTTC.

The V gene is TRBV30, the J gene TRBJ2-5; 12 bases match TRBD1. Losses at the gene ends were 5 bases for V and 5 bases for J; bases not matched to a gene: 15. The CDR3 spans 17 residues. Germline lookup yields CDR1 GTSNPN and CDR2 SVGIG (reference sequence). The CDR3 loop is CAWGGTGGPWEGETQYF. CDR3 DNA: TGTGCCTGGGGAGGGACAGGGGGCCCCTGGGAAGGTGAGACCCAGTACTTC. The variable domain in full, completed from reference TRBV30 and TRBJ2-5, reads SQTIHQWPATLVQPVGSPLSLECTVEGTSNPNLYWYRQAAGRGLQLLFYSVGIGQISSEVPQNLSASRPQDRQFILSSKKLLLSDSGFYLCAWGGTGGPWEGETQYFGPGTRLLVL.

The chain uses TRBV7-9 and TRBJ2-5; TRBD2 matches 12 bases. CDR1 and CDR2 (germline): SEHNR, FQNEAQ (reference sequence). Unmatched junction bases numbered 9, after V lost 3 bases and J lost 7 bases. The CDR3 is 16 amino acids. The CDR3 bases are TGTGCCAGCAGCTTCCCGACTAGCGGGGGATTGGGGACCCAGTACTTC. Translation gives CASSFPTSGGLGTQYF.

The chain carries TRBV4-2 and TRBJ1-6; a weak D match, TRBD1 (5 bases). Germline values: CDR1 LGHNA, CDR2 YNFKEQ. This CDR3 has 13 residues. V dropped 1 base and J dropped 9 bases, with 7 bases sitting between them. The CDR3 sequence is CASSQAGISPLHF. The CDR3 DNA reads TGTGCCAGCAGCCAAGCAGGGATTTCACCCCTCCACTTT.

This chain joins TRBV19 and TRBJ2-3; 9 nucleotides align to TRBD2. The V gene end was trimmed by 11 bases and the J gene end by 2 bases; junction bases not matched to a gene: 5. The V gene's germline CDR1 is LNHDA and CDR2 SQIVND (reference sequence). The CDR3 length is 13 residues. DNA for the CDR3: TGTGCCTCTGAGCGGGGGGACACAGATACGCAGTATTTT. Its protein is CASERGDTDTQYF. Full variable domain (rest looked up from reference TRBV19 and TRBJ2-3): DGGITQSPKYLFRKEGQNVTLSCEQNLNHDAMYWYRQDPGQGLRLIYYSQIVNDFQKGDIAEGYSVSREKKESFPLTVTSAQKNPTAFYLCASERGDTDTQYFGPGTRLTVL.

J is TRBJ2-7 and V is TRBV6-1; no reliable D call. The CDR3 consists of 13 residues. V gave up 5 bases and J gave up 1 base, with 9 bases separating them. Germline CDR1 is MNHNS and CDR2 is SASEGT. This chain's CDR3 is CASSSGRSYEQYV. DNA for the CDR3: TGTGCCAGCAGTTCGGGCAGGTCCTACGAGCAGTACGTC.

The gene calls are TRBV5-1 and TRBJ1-1, with a possible D match to TRBD1 (5 bases). Germline V gene sequence: CDR1 SGHRS, CDR2 YFSETQ. This CDR3 is 14 amino acids long. Trimming left V 2 bases short and J 1 base short, with 9 bases between. The CDR3 DNA reads TGCGCCAGCAGCTTAGGGGATCAGAACACTGAAGCTTTCTTT. It translates to CASSLGDQNTEAFF.

The chain is built from TRBV10-3 and TRBJ2-1; D remains unclear. The CDR3 is made up of 11 amino acids. The V gene's germline CDR1 is ENHRY and CDR2 SYGVKD. With 3 bases removed from V and 6 bases from J, the gap between germline ends came to 3 bases. CDR3 bases: TGTGCCATCAGTGACCTCAATGAGCAGTTCTTC. Protein product: CAISDLNEQFF.

The chain employs TRBV7-9 and TRBJ1-6; tentative D call: TRBD1 (5 bases). V gave up 5 bases and J gave up 7 bases, with 18 bases separating them. This CDR3 comprises 16 residues. The germline V gene encodes CDR1 SEHNR and CDR2 FQNEAQ (reference sequence). This CDR3 reads CASSPDTGRLNSPLHF. In nucleotides, the CDR3 is TGTGCCAGCAGCCCGGACACGGGTCGTTTGAATTCACCCCTCCACTTT.

This clone was found a few times. The chain couples TRBV11-2 to TRBJ1-6; D is uncertain. V lost 4 bases and J 1 base, leaving 8 bases between the germline ends. The CDR3 totals 15 residues. Germline CDR1 and CDR2: SGHAT and FQNNGV. CDR3 protein: CASSSARSYNSPLHF. CDR3 bases: TGTGCCAGCAGCTCTGCCAGGTCCTATAATTCACCCCTCCACTTT. Filled out from reference TRBV11-2 and TRBJ1-6, the complete variable domain reads EAGVAQSPRYKIIEKRQSVAFWCNPISGHATLYWYQQILGQGPKLLIQFQNNGVVDDSQLPKDRFSAERLKGVDSTLKIQPAKLEDSAVYLCASSSARSYNSPLHFGNGTRLTVT.

The rearrangement uses TRBV10-3 and TRBJ2-7; the D call may be TRBD1 or TRBD2 (6 bases each). V was shortened by 6 bases and J by 3 bases, with 18 bases between the two germline ends. CDR1 and CDR2 from the germline V gene are ENHRY and SYGVKD. The CDR3 runs 15 residues. In nucleotides, the CDR3 is TGTGCCATCAGCCCGCGGGACGCAGGGGACTACGAGCAGTACTTC. It codes for CAISPRDAGDYEQYF.

The chain couples TRBV7-2 to TRBJ1-1; D not resolved. CDR1 and CDR2 from the germline V gene are SGHTA and FQGNSA. This CDR3 has 12 amino acids. The V and J ends lost 5 bases and 1 base respectively, with 5 bases between them. In nucleotides, the CDR3 is TGTGCCAGCAGCACCCGGAACACTGAAGCTTTCTTT. Translation gives CASSTRNTEAFF.

The table lists this clone with a count of one. The rearrangement links TRBV30 to TRBJ1-1; the D gene is possibly TRBD1 (5 bases). V lost 7 bases and J lost 2, with 11 bases in between. Germline lookup yields CDR1 GTSNPN and CDR2 SVGIG (reference sequence). CDR3 length: 12 residues. For the CDR3, the DNA is TGTGCCTCAGAGACAGAAAACACTGAAGCTTTCTTT. Translating gives CASETENTEAFF.

J is TRBJ1-6 and V is TRBV13; D is uncertain. Germline V gene sequence: CDR1 PRHDT, CDR2 FYEKMQ (reference sequence). V dropped 3 bases and J dropped 7 bases, with 7 bases sitting between them. The CDR3 is made up of 13 amino acids. The CDR3 reads CASSFSTNSPLHF. The CDR3 DNA follows: TGTGCCAGCAGCTTCTCCACGAATTCACCCCTCCACTTT.